These 23 T cell receptor beta chains originate from one sample sequenced in a study of identical twins. TCRdb redid the calling of the 5' RACE reads with MiXCR, one entry per CDR3 protein. The table includes some 1,600,000 distinct CDR3 sequences, under 35% detected once. The sample taken for sequencing was cord blood. These receptors all come from a newborn girl in good health.

Only a few counts were recorded for this clonotype. The chain uses TRBV12-3 or TRBV12-4 and TRBJ2-5; D not resolved. V shed 10 bases and J shed 11 bases, with 32 bases lying between them. The CDR3 loop spans 16 amino acids. The CDR3 coding sequence is TGTGCCACATCTTTTGGTCGTTCCGAGTTCTACAATGAGCAGTACTTC. Translating gives CATSFGRSEFYNEQYF.

This clonotype has a count of ten or more. This chain uses TRBV6-5 with TRBJ1-1, with D unresolved. CDR3 length equals 13 residues. The V end lost 8 bases, the J end lost 0 bases, and 10 bases lay between the germline ends. Germline-derived CDR1 and CDR2 are MNHEY and SVGAGI. CDR3 nucleotide sequence: TGTGCCAGCCGTGCGGGTTTGAACACTGAAGCTTTCTTT. This sequence encodes CASRAGLNTEAFF.

The chain couples TRBV29-1 to TRBJ2-5; 8 nucleotides agree with TRBD2. The CDR3 totals 13 residues. V gave up 3 bases and J gave up 11 bases; unmatched junction bases: 11. Per the germline V gene, CDR1 is SQVTM and CDR2 is ANQGSEA. The CDR3, as DNA: TGCAGCGTTGATGCGGGGGGAAACAATGAGCAGTACTTC. It codes for CSVDAGGNNEQYF.

This clonotype was counted between two and nine times. V and J are TRBV5-1 and TRBJ1-1; TRBD1 agrees at 8 bases. CDR3 size: 14 residues. The junction had 6 bases not matched to a gene; V was cut back by 5 bases and J by 3 bases. Germline V lookup: CDR1 SGHRS, CDR2 YFSETQ. The DNA for the CDR3 is TGCGCCAGCAGTCACCCGACAGGGGACACTGAAGCTTTCTTT. This encodes CASSHPTGDTEAFF.

This clonotype was seen a few times. This chain links TRBV5-5 with TRBJ1-5; 9 positions match TRBD1. V was pared by 1 base and J by 4 bases, with 9 bases of the junction left unmatched. CDR1 and CDR2 from the germline V gene are SGHKS and YYEKEE (reference sequence). CDR3 size: 17 residues. The CDR3 DNA reads TGTGCCAGCAGCTTGACATGGGGGACAGGGACGAATCAGCCCCAGCATTTT. Its protein is CASSLTWGTGTNQPQHF.

V and J are TRBV6-5 and TRBJ1-2; D unresolved. Trimming pared 7 bases from V and 4 bases from J, leaving 16 bases between. The CDR3 has 14 residues. CDR1 MNHEY and CDR2 SVGAGI come from the germline V gene. CDR3 loop: CASTPSMFSYGYTF. The CDR3 nucleotides read TGTGCCAGCACTCCCAGTATGTTTAGCTATGGCTACACCTTC.

The V and J genes are TRBV19 and TRBJ2-4; TRBD1 agrees at 7 bases. The CDR3 extends over 15 amino acids. V lost 3 bases and J lost 13; bases outside the gene matches: 15. Germline V lookup: CDR1 LNHDA, CDR2 SQIVND (reference sequence). The CDR3 spells CASSIRDRANNEQYF. CDR3 DNA sequence: TGTGCCAGTAGTATCCGAGACAGGGCTAACAATGAGCAGTACTTC.

The chain uses TRBV7-2 and TRBJ1-2; 8 nucleotides match TRBD1. The V segment lost 5 bases and the J segment 3 bases; nucleotides outside the gene matches: 14. Germline CDR1 reads SGHTA; CDR2 reads FQGNSA. The CDR3 spans 17 residues. CDR3 amino acids: CASSRSYRSGQDYGYTF. CDR3 nucleotides: TGTGCCAGCAGCCGATCATATCGGTCGGGACAGGACTATGGCTACACCTTC.

This chain joins TRBV20-1 and TRBJ2-1; 8 nucleotides line up with TRBD2. The CDR3 totals 15 residues. V lost 2 bases, J lost 0 bases, and 3 bases stayed unmatched. Germline assignment: CDR1 DFQATT and CDR2 SNEGSKA (reference sequence). As DNA, the CDR3 is TGCAGTGCTAGACAGCTAGCGGGCTCCTACAATGAGCAGTTCTTC. Translating gives CSARQLAGSYNEQFF.

This clonotype was detected only a few times. The chain carries TRBV4-1 and TRBJ2-1, with 7 bases matching TRBD2. The CDR3 has 13 residues. The ends lost 1 base at V and 10 bases at J; junction bases unmatched: 4. Germline V gene lookup returns CDR1 MGHRA and CDR2 YSYEKL. The chain's CDR3 is CASSQALAEEQFF. As DNA, the CDR3 is TGCGCCAGCAGCCAAGCGCTAGCGGAAGAGCAGTTCTTC.

This clonotype was detected only a few times. CDR3 nucleotide sequence: TGCGCCAGCAGCCCATGGACTCAAACTAGCACAGATACGCAGTATTTT. It yields the protein CASSPWTQTSTDTQYF. The V and J genes are TRBV5-1 and TRBJ2-3, with D tentatively TRBD2 (5 bases). This CDR3 comprises 16 residues. Germline CDR1 is SGHRS and CDR2 is YFSETQ. V was pared by 4 bases and J by 0 bases, with 15 bases between. Drawing the rest from reference TRBV5-1 and TRBJ2-3, the complete variable domain is KAGVTQTPRYLIKTRGQQVTLSCSPISGHRSVSWYQQTPGQGLQFLFEYFSETQRNKGNFPGRFSGRQFSNSRSEMNVSTLELGDSALYLCASSPWTQTSTDTQYFGPGTRLTVL.

This clonotype was found once. The chain joins TRBV3-1 to TRBJ2-1; D not resolved. V was pared by 0 bases and J by 7 bases, with 7 bases between. The germline V gene encodes CDR1 LGHDT and CDR2 YNNKEL (reference sequence). The CDR3 consists of 13 residues. CDR3 nucleotides: TGTGCCAGCAGCCAAGATTGGCAGAATGAGCAGTTCTTC. It translates to CASSQDWQNEQFF.

This clonotype was seen only a few times. The chain employs TRBV4-1 and TRBJ2-5, with a possible D match to TRBD2 (5 bases). The CDR3 runs 13 residues. Germline V gives CDR1 MGHRA, CDR2 YSYEKL. V gave up 4 bases and J gave up 5 bases, with 11 bases separating them. This CDR3 reads CASSLLVPETQYF. The CDR3 nucleotides read TGCGCCAGCAGCCTACTAGTTCCGGAGACCCAGTACTTC.

In DNA, the CDR3 is TGTGCCAGTACGGCGGGGCCCTCCTACAATGAGCAGTTCTTC. Translation gives CASTAGPSYNEQFF. The rearrangement joins TRBV19 to TRBJ2-1, with a tentative D call TRBD2 (6 bases). Germline V gene data show CDR1 as LNHDA and CDR2 as SQIVND (reference sequence). This CDR3 has 14 residues. The V and J ends lost 7 bases and 0 bases respectively, with 10 bases between them.

CDR3 bases: TGTGCCAGCAGTCCCACAGGGAGTCATCAGCCCCAGCATTTT. It specifies CASSPTGSHQPQHF. The chain uses TRBV27 and TRBJ1-5; D may be TRBD1 (6 bases). CDR1 is MNHEY and CDR2 is SMNVEV in the germline V gene (reference sequence). CDR3 length: 14 amino acids. Trimming removed 5 bases at V and 5 bases at J, with 13 bases between.

This clonotype was picked up a small number of times. The CDR3 is CSVARGHEQYF. The CDR3 bases are TGCAGCGTTGCTCGGGGCCACGAGCAGTACTTC. This chain uses TRBV29-1 with TRBJ2-7, with D perhaps assigned TRBD1 or TRBD2 (5 bases each). V shed 4 bases and J shed 5 bases, with 9 bases lying between them. CDR1 and CDR2 (germline): SQVTM, ANQGSEA. The CDR3 contains 11 residues.

The chain combines TRBV28 with TRBJ1-2; D may be TRBD1 (5 bases). This CDR3 has 13 amino acids. Trimming left V 10 bases short and J 2 bases short, with 14 bases between. Germline V gene sequence: CDR1 MDHEN, CDR2 SYDVKM. The CDR3, as DNA: TGTGCCACCAAGGAGGGGAACAACTATGGCTACACCTTC. This gives the protein CATKEGNNYGYTF.

The J gene is TRBJ2-5, the V gene TRBV2; D may match TRBD1 or TRBD2 (5 bases each). V was cut by 10 bases and J by 5 bases, with 11 bases left in between. The V gene's germline CDR1 is SNHLY and CDR2 FYNNEI. The CDR3 is 11 residues long. CDR3 sequence (DNA): TGTGCCATCTGGTGGGGGGAGACCCAGTACTTC. It encodes CAIWWGETQYF.

This clonotype has a handful of counts. This rearrangement joins TRBV20-1 to TRBJ2-3; D is ambiguous. Germline assignment: CDR1 DFQATT and CDR2 SNEGSKA (reference sequence). The CDR3 runs 14 residues. The germline V and J ends were trimmed by 6 bases and 1 base, with 14 bases remaining between them. The chain's CDR3 is CSAISNGRTDTQYF. The CDR3 nucleotides are TGCAGTGCCATTTCGAATGGGCGCACAGATACGCAGTATTTT.

The chain recombines TRBV5-8 with TRBJ2-1; D perhaps matches TRBD2 (5 bases). The length of the CDR3 is 14 residues. The ends were cut back, 4 bases at V and 4 bases at J, with 12 bases in the middle. Germline values: CDR1 SGHTS, CDR2 YDEGEE. The CDR3 reads CASSTRPGYNEQFF. CDR3 bases: TGTGCCAGCAGCACGAGGCCGGGGTACAATGAGCAGTTCTTC.

This clonotype was observed many times. CDR3 region: CASNLLPGDTQYF. CDR3 nucleotide sequence: TGTGCCAGCAATCTCCTCCCGGGTGATACGCAGTATTTT. The chain employs TRBV2 and TRBJ2-3; D is unresolved. V dropped 7 bases and J dropped 6 bases, with 14 bases sitting between them. The CDR3 spans 13 residues. Germline CDR1 and CDR2: SNHLY and FYNNEI.

This clonotype has just a few counts. Relative to the germline gene, one junction end is altered; a read error may explain this. The chain employs TRBV10-3 and TRBJ2-5; 8 bases match TRBD2. Germline CDR1 is ENHRY and CDR2 is SYGVKD. The CDR3 spans 13 residues. DNA for the CDR3: TGTGACATCGCGGGGACTAGCCAAGAGACCCAGTACTTC. Its protein product is CDIAGTSQETQYF.

This sequence joins TRBV20-1 and TRBJ2-1; 12 bases are a match to TRBD1. The CDR3 length is 15 residues. Trimming cost V 1 base and J 10 bases; bases outside gene matches: 8. CDR1 and CDR2 from the germline V gene are DFQATT and SNEGSKA (reference sequence). For the CDR3, the DNA is TGCAGTGCTAGAGTAGGGGGACAGGGGGCTTGGGAGCAGTTCTTC. Its protein is CSARVGGQGAWEQFF.